The 7 T cell receptor beta chains below all came from one sample that was sequenced in a study of blood T cell repertoires in COVID-19 (TCRdb year 2020). Library preparation used the immunoSEQ multiplex PCR assay. TCRdb obtained this table from immuneACCESS and retained in-frame rearrangements with V and J assigned. These tables miss some clones; where compared with another copy, unresolved V genes account for less than half of the shortfall, and the remainder is unexplained. In all, the sample holds about 340,000 clones, and around 91% of those were seen once. 2.5% to 4% of the sample comes from the top ten. The source material was peripheral blood. The receptors were gathered from a woman between 18 and 30 years old who had recovered from COVID-19.

The chain links TRBV2 to TRBJ2-3, with 12 bases matching TRBD2. The V segment lost 5 bases and the J segment 2 bases; nucleotides outside the gene matches: 8. This CDR3 has 17 residues. Germline loops: CDR1 SNHLY, CDR2 FYNNEI. CDR3 amino acids: CASSSLAGGLSTDTQYF. DNA of the CDR3: TGTGCCAGCAGTTCGCTAGCGGGAGGGCTTTCCACAGATACGCAGTATTTT.

V and J are TRBV11-3 and TRBJ2-5; 7 bases map to TRBD2. Germline V CDR1 and CDR2: SGHNT, YENEEA. V gave up 4 bases and J gave up 5 bases; unmatched junction bases: 10. The CDR3 covers 15 residues. CDR3: CASSSLGRGRETQYF. In DNA form, the CDR3 reads TGTGCCAGCAGCTCGCTAGGGAGGGGCCGGGAGACCCAGTACTTC.

V usage is TRBV7-9 and J usage is TRBJ2-3; possibly TRBD1 for D (6 bases). The CDR3 consists of 18 residues. V shed 1 base and J shed 0 bases, with 17 bases lying between them. The germline gives CDR1 SEHNR, CDR2 FQNEAQ (reference sequence). This chain's CDR3 is CASSLDALGGPSTDTQYF. CDR3 nucleotide sequence: TGTGCCAGCAGCTTAGATGCCTTAGGGGGACCTAGCACAGATACGCAGTATTTT.

V gene TRBV19 combines with J gene TRBJ1-5, with 7 nucleotides matching TRBD1. Germline CDR1 LNHDA, CDR2 SQIVND (reference sequence). The CDR3 is 17 residues long. V shed 1 base, J shed 2 bases, and the junction held 8 bases outside the gene matches. The CDR3 loop reads CASSIVTGAFRNQPQHF. The DNA for the CDR3 is TGTGCCAGTAGTATAGTAACAGGGGCTTTTCGCAATCAGCCCCAGCATTTT.

This chain joins TRBV19 and TRBJ1-3; possible D gene TRBD1, 6 bases. The V end lost 5 bases, the J end lost 0 bases, and 23 bases lay between the germline ends. CDR1 and CDR2 (germline): LNHDA, SQIVND (reference sequence). CDR3 size: 19 residues. CDR3 residues: CASSGDIKVPLSSGNTIYF. Here the CDR3 DNA reads TGTGCCAGTAGTGGGGACATCAAGGTGCCCCTCAGCTCTGGAAACACCATATATTTT.

The rearrangement links TRBV5-5 to TRBJ1-1; 8 bases map to TRBD1. The V and J ends lost 2 bases and 3 bases, in that order; junction bases with no gene match: 3. This CDR3 spans 14 amino acids. Germline values: CDR1 SGHKS, CDR2 YYEKEE (reference sequence). CDR3 bases: TGTGCCAGCAGCTTTCGGACAGGGTACACTGAAGCTTTCTTT. Translating it yields CASSFRTGYTEAFF.

J is TRBJ1-2 and V is TRBV19; 7 bases are shared with TRBD1. V was pared by 3 bases and J by 0 bases, with 7 bases of the junction left unmatched. Germline-derived CDR1 and CDR2 are LNHDA and SQIVND (reference sequence). The CDR3 contains 16 residues. CDR3 protein: CASSIPGGTANYGYTF. CDR3 coding DNA: TGTGCCAGTAGTATCCCTGGCGGGACAGCTAACTATGGCTACACCTTC.